This T cell receptor (beta chain) was profiled in a study of OX40 agonist ivuxolimab in advanced cancers. Study as a whole: Three patients had partial responses: one hepatocellular carcinoma, two cutaneous melanoma.

Blood specimens came from baseline, cycle 4 day 1, and cycle 7 day 1. The table came from immunoSEQ multiplex PCR; TCRdb's copy has only in-frame clones and leaves some out. The sample lists over 70,000 clones; 93% were seen once. This CDR3 comprises 14 residues. The V gene lost 4 bases and the J gene lost 0 bases, with 9 bases spanning the gap. Germline V gene sequence: CDR1 SGHVS, CDR2 FNYEAQ. Sequencing used CD4+ or CD8+ T cells sorted from blood, obtained in a trial of the OX40 agonist ivuxolimab. The origin of this receptor is an adult with an advanced solid tumor such as melanoma, head and neck, liver or kidney cancer. The rearrangement links TRBV7-6 to TRBJ1-1; D remains unclear. The DNA for the CDR3 is TGTGCCAGCAGCTCATCGGCCCTGAACACTGAAGCTTTCTTT. Its translation is CASSSSALNTEAFF. The entire variable domain, with the rest obtained from reference TRBV7-6 and TRBJ1-1, is as follows: GAGVSQSPRYKVTKRGQDVALRCDPISGHVSLYWYRQALGQGPEFLTYFNYEAQQDKSGLPNDRFSAERPEGSISTLTIQRTEQRDSAMYRCASSSSALNTEAFFGQGTRLTVV.